This TCR beta chain was identified in a study of Tregs in tolerant kidney transplant recipients. Study results and caveats: The small number of patients limits these findings pending further validation. Antigen-driven expansion was suggested because donor-specific Tregs expanded more than all Tregs in tolerant patients. Changing PCR primers prevented nucleotide comparison between some patients' samples.

TCRdb's table, derived via immunoSEQ multiplex PCR, lists solely in-frame clones and lacks some. The repertoire holds approximately 99,000 clones, with around 90% as singletons. About this clone itself: The antigen remains unidentified.

Germline lookup yields CDR1 MNHEY and CDR2 SVGAGI. The CDR3 totals 14 residues. The V end was cut by 2 bases, the J end by 2 bases, with 10 bases between. CD4+CD25+CD127- Tregs, CD4+CD25- non-Tregs, CD4 and CD8 cells were sorted. The clonotype comes from a human donor who received a combined kidney and bone marrow transplant. The sequenced sample was CD4+ T cells from blood, obtained before the transplant. V gene TRBV6-5 combines with J gene TRBJ2-7; D may be TRBD1 (5 bases). This CDR3 reads CASSYVQGPYEQYF. DNA of the CDR3: TGTGCCAGCAGTTACGTTCAGGGTCCCTACGAGCAGTACTTC.